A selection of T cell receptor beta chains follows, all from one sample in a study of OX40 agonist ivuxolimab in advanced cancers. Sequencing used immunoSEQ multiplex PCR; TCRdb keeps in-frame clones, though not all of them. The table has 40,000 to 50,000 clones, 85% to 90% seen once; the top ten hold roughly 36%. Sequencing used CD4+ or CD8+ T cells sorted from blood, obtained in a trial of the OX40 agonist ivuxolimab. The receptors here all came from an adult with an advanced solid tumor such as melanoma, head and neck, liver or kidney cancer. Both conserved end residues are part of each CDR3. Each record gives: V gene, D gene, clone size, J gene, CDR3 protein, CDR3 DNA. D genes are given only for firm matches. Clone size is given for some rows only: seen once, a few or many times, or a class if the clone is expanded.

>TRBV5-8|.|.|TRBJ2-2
CASSPPGHPNTGELFF
TGTGCCAGCAGCCCACCGGGACATCCGAACACCGGGGAGCTGTTTTTT
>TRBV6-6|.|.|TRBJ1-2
CASSYVEGSSNTF
TGTGCCAGCAGTTACGTTGAAGGCAGCTCCAACACCTTC
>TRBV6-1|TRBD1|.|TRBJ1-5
CASSGQGRQPQHF
TGTGCCAGCAGTGGACAGGGGAGGCAGCCCCAGCATTTT
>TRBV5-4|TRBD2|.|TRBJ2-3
CASSFSSGRRPDTQYF
TGTGCCAGCAGTTTCTCCAGCGGGAGGAGGCCAGATACGCAGTATTTT
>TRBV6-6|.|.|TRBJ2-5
CASSSEGGTQYF
TGTGCCAGCAGTTCGGAGGGGGGGACCCAGTACTTC
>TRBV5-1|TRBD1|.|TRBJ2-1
CASSPGTGVTNEQFF
TGCGCCAGCAGCCCGGGGACAGGGGTAACGAATGAGCAGTTCTTC
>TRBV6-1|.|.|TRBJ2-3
CASSESLGDTQYF
TGTGCCAGCAGTGAAAGTCTGGGGGATACGCAGTATTTT
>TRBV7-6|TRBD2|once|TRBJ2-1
CASRALAGVDEQFF
TGTGCCAGCAGAGCCCTAGCGGGAGTCGATGAGCAGTTCTTC
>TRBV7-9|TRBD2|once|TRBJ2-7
CASSRLAGEGEQYF
TGTGCCAGCAGCCGGCTAGCGGGAGAGGGCGAGCAGTACTTC
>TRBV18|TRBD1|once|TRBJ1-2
CASSGQGSLNYGHTF
TGTGCCAGCTCGGGACAGGGAAGCCTTAACTATGGCCACACCTTC
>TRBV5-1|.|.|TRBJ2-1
CASSTFGKGKGDNEQFF
TGCGCCAGCAGCACCTTCGGGAAGGGGAAGGGGGACAATGAGCAGTTCTTC
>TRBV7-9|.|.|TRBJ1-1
CASSLSQGTEAFF
TGTGCCAGCAGCTTATCACAAGGGACTGAAGCTTTCTTT
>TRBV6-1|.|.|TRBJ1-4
CASGTGTTQEKLFF
TGTGCCAGCGGAACCGGGACAACACAAGAAAAACTGTTTTTT
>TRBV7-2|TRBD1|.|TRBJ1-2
CASSPGQGTYGYTF
TGTGCCAGCAGCCCCGGACAGGGAACCTATGGCTACACCTTC
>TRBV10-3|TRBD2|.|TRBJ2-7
CAISEGRVPFYEQYF
TGTGCCATCAGTGAGGGGAGGGTCCCTTTCTACGAGCAGTACTTC
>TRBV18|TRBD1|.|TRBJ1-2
CASSPKGAGNYGYTF
TGTGCCAGCTCACCAAAGGGGGCCGGGAACTATGGCTACACCTTC
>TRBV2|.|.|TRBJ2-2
CASMRGSGELFF
TGTGCCAGCATGAGGGGGTCCGGGGAGCTGTTTTTT
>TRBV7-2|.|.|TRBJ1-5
CASIREVSNQPQHF
TGTGCCAGCATCCGGGAGGTTAGCAATCAGCCCCAGCATTTT
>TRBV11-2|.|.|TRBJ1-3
CASCPAPANTIYF
TGTGCCAGCTGCCCCGCCCCTGCGAACACCATATATTTT
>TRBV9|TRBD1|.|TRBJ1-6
CASSPSPGQGHSPLHF
TGTGCCAGCAGCCCTTCGCCGGGACAGGGGCATTCACCCCTCCACTTT
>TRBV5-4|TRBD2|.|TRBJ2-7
CASSLGVERGNQYF
TGTGCCAGCAGCTTGGGGGTTGAGCGGGGGAACCAATACTTC
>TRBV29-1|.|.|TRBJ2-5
CSVVKETQYF
TGCAGCGTTGTCAAGGAGACCCAGTACTTC
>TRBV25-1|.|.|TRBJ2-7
CASSAPGTLYEQYF
TGTGCCAGCAGTGCCCCTGGGACATTATACGAGCAGTACTTC
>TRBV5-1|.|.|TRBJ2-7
CASSWDISYEQYF
TGCGCCAGCAGCTGGGACATCTCCTACGAGCAGTACTTC
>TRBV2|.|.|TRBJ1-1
CASRLIEAFF
TGTGCCAGCAGGCTGATCGAAGCTTTCTTT
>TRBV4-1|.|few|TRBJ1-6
CASSQVQRFSNSPLHF
TGCGCCAGCAGCCAAGTGCAGCGGTTCTCAAATTCACCCCTCCACTTT
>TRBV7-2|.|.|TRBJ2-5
CASSLTSGPQETQYF
TGTGCCAGCAGCTTAACTTCCGGACCCCAAGAGACCCAGTACTTC
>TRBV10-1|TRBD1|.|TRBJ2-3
CASSDPGTGGALDTQYF
TGCGCCAGCAGTGACCCCGGGACAGGGGGCGCGTTAGATACGCAGTATTTT
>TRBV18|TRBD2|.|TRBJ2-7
CASRGRVAGNSYEQYF
TGTGCCAGCCGGGGAAGGGTAGCGGGAAACTCCTACGAGCAGTACTTC
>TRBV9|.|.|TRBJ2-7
CASSVAGITYEQYF
TGTGCCAGCAGCGTAGCAGGGATTACCTACGAGCAGTACTTC
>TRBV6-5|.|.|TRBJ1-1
CASSPSYRENTEAFF
TGTGCCAGCAGCCCTTCGTACAGGGAGAACACTGAAGCTTTCTTT
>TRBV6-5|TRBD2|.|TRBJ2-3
CASQQPGGPADTQYF
TGTGCCAGTCAACAACCGGGGGGGCCAGCAGATACGCAGTATTTT
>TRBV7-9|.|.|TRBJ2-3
CASSFGTVTDTQYF
TGTGCCAGCAGCTTCGGGACTGTAACAGATACGCAGTATTTT
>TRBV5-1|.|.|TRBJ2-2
CASSLVTNTGELFF
TGCGCCAGCAGCTTGGTAACGAACACCGGGGAGCTGTTTTTT
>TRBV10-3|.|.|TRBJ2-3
CAISGKSTDTQYF
TGTGCCATCAGCGGAAAGAGCACAGATACGCAGTATTTT
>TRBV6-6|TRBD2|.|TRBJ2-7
CASSSGTSIEQYF
TGTGCCAGCAGCTCCGGGACTAGCATCGAGCAGTACTTC
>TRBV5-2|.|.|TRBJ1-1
CASSQESLNTEAFF
TGCGCCAGCAGCCAAGAGTCCTTGAACACTGAAGCTTTCTTT
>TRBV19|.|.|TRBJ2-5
CASSITVFRETQYF
TGTGCCAGTAGTATAACTGTGTTCCGAGAGACCCAGTACTTC
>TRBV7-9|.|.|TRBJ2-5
CASSSLGGETQYF
TGTGCCAGCAGCTCCCTAGGGGGGGAGACCCAGTACTTC
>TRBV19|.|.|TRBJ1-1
CASKAGRRNTEAFF
TGTGCCAGTAAAGCAGGTAGGAGAAACACTGAAGCTTTCTTT
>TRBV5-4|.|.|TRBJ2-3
CASSPENPSTDTQYF
TGTGCCAGCAGCCCCGAAAACCCTAGCACAGATACGCAGTATTTT
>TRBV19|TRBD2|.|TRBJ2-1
CASSIGGLDHNEQFF
TGTGCCAGTAGTATAGGGGGACTAGACCACAATGAGCAGTTCTTC
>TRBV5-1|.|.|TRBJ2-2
CASSPTSNGELFF
TGCGCCAGCAGCCCCACTAGCAACGGGGAGCTGTTTTTT
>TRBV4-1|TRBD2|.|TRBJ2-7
CASSQRQVRLSREDNEQYF
TGCGCCAGCAGCCAACGACAGGTAAGGTTGTCGCGGGAGGACAACGAGCAGTACTTC
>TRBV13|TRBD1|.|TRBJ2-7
CASDRVGSYEQYF
TGTGCCAGCGACAGGGTGGGCTCCTACGAGCAGTACTTC
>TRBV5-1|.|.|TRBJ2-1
CASSLIADSYNEQFF
TGCGCCAGCAGCCTAATAGCGGACTCCTACAATGAGCAGTTCTTC
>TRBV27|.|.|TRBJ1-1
CASSLLGAMNTEAFF
TGTGCCAGCAGTTTATTGGGCGCCATGAACACTGAAGCTTTCTTT
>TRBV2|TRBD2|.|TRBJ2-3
CASRLAGGRSTDTQYF
TGTGCCAGCAGACTAGCGGGGGGGCGGAGCACAGATACGCAGTATTTT
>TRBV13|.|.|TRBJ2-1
CASMRFNEQFF
TGTGCCAGCATGCGTTTCAATGAGCAGTTCTTC
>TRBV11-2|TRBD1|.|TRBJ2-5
CASSPAGGTGQETQYF
TGTGCCAGCAGTCCTGCCGGGGGGACAGGGCAAGAGACCCAGTACTTC
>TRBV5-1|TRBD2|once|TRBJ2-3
CASRPRGTSGGSGTDTQYF
TGCGCCTCCCGACCGAGGGGGACTAGCGGGGGGAGTGGCACAGATACGCAGTATTTT
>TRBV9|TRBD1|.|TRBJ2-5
CASSVEDRLQTQYF
TGTGCCAGCAGCGTAGAGGACAGGTTACAGACCCAGTACTTC
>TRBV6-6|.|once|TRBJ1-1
CASREDTEAFF
TGTGCCAGCAGGGAGGACACTGAAGCTTTCTTT
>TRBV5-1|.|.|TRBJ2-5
CASSLRPQETQYF
TGCGCCAGCAGCTTGAGGCCTCAAGAGACCCAGTACTTC
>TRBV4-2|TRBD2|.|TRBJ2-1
CASSHGTSGIYNEQFF
TGTGCCAGCAGCCACGGGACTAGCGGAATATACAATGAGCAGTTCTTC
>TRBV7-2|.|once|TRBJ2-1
CASSQMREEQFF
TGTGCCAGCAGCCAGATGAGGGAAGAGCAGTTCTTC
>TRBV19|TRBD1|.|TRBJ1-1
CASSRQGLGLNTEAFF
TGTGCCAGTAGCCGACAGGGTCTGGGGCTGAACACTGAAGCTTTCTTT
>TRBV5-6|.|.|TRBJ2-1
CASSLRPSNYNEQFF
TGTGCCAGCAGCTTGAGGCCTAGCAACTACAATGAGCAGTTCTTC